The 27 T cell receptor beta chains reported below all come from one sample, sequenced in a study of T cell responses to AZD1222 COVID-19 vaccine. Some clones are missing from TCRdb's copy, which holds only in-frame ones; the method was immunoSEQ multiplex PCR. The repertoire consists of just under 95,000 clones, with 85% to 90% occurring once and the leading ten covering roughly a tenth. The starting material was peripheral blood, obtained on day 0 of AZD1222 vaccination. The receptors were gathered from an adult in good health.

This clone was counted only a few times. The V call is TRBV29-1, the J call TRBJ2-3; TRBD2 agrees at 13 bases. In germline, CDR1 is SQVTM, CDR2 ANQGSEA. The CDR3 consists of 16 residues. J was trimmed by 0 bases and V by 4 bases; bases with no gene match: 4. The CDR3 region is CSVGGTSGISTDTQYF. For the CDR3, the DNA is TGCAGCGTTGGGGGGACTAGCGGGATCAGCACAGATACGCAGTATTTT.

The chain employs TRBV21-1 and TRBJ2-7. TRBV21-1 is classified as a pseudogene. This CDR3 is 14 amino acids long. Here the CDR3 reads CASSSHWFSYEQYF. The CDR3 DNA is TGTGCCAGCAGCTCACACTGGTTCTCCTACGAGCAGTACTTC.

For the CDR3, the DNA is TGTGCCAGCAGCTTGCCAGCTGGAAACACCATATATTTT. The encoded protein is CASSLPAGNTIYF. V is TRBV5-4 and J is TRBJ1-3; no clear D. V was cut by 1 base and J by 2 bases, with 4 bases left in between. Germline values: CDR1 SGHNT, CDR2 YYREEE (reference sequence). There are 13 residues in the CDR3.

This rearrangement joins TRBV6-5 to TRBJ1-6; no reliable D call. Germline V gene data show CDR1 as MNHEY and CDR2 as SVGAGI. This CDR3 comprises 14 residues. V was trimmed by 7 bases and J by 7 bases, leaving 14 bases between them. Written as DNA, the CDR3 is TGTGCCAGCATTCCTGGACCGAGAAATTCACCCCTCCACTTT. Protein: CASIPGPRNSPLHF.

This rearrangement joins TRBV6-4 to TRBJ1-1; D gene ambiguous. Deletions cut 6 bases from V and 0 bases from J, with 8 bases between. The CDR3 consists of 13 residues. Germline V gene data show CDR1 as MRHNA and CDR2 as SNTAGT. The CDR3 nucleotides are TGTGCCAGCAGGGGGAATTTGAACACTGAAGCTTTCTTT. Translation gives CASRGNLNTEAFF.

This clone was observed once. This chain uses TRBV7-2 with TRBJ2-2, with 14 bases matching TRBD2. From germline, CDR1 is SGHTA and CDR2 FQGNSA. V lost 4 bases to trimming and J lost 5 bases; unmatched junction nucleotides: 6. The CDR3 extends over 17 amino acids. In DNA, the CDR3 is TGTGCCAGCAGCTCGGGACTAGCGGGAGTCGGAACCGGGGAGCTGTTTTTT. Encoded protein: CASSSGLAGVGTGELFF.

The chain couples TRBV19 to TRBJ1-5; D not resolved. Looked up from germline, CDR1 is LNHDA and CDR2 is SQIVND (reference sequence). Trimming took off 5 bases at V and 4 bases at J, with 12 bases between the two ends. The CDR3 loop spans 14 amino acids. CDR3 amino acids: CASSFRLENQPQHF. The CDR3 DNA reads TGTGCCAGTAGTTTTAGACTGGAGAATCAGCCCCAGCATTTT.

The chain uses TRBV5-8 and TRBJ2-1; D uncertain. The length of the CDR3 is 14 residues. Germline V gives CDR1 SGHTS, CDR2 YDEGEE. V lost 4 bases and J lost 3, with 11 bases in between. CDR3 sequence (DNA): TGTGCCAGCAGCCGAAGGACGGACTACAATGAGCAGTTCTTC. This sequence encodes CASSRRTDYNEQFF.

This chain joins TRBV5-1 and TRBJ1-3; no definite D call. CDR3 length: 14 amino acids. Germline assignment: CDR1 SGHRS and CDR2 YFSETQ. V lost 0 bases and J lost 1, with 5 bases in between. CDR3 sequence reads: CASSLELSGNTIYF. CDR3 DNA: TGCGCCAGCAGCTTGGAGTTATCTGGAAACACCATATATTTT.

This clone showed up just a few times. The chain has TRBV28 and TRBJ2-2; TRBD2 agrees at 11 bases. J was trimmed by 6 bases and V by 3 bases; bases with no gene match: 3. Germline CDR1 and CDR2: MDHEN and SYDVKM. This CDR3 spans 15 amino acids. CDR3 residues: CASSLPLAGAGELFF. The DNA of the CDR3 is TGTGCCAGCAGTTTGCCACTAGCGGGGGCCGGGGAGCTGTTTTTT.

CDR3 sequence: CAIAEHTEAFF. The CDR3, as DNA: TGTGCCATCGCCGAACACACTGAAGCTTTCTTT. The V call is TRBV10-3, the J call TRBJ1-1; D call uncertain. Trimming removed 8 bases from V and 3 bases from J, with 7 bases in between. Germline loops: CDR1 ENHRY, CDR2 SYGVKD. The CDR3 extends over 11 amino acids.

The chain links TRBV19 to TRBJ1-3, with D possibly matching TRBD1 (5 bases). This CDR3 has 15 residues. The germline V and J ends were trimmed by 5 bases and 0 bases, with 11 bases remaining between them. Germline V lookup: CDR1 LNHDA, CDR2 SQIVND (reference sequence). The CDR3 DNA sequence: TGTGCCAGTAGTTCAGGGACCCTCTCTGGAAACACCATATATTTT. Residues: CASSSGTLSGNTIYF.

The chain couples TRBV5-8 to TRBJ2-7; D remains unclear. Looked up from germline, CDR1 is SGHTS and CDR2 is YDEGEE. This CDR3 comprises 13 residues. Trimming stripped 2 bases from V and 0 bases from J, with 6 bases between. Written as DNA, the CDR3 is TGTGCCAGCAGCTTCGGTTTCTCCTACGAGCAGTACTTC. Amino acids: CASSFGFSYEQYF.

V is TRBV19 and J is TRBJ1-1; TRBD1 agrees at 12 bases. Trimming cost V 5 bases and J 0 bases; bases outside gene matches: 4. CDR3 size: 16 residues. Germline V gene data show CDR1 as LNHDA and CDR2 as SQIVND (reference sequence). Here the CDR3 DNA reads TGTGCCAGTAGTCCGGGGACAGGGGGCCTGAACACTGAAGCTTTCTTT. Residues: CASSPGTGGLNTEAFF.

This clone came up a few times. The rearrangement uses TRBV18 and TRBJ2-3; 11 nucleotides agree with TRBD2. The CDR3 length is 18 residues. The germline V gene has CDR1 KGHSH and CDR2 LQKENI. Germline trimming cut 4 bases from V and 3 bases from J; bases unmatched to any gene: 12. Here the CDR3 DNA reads TGTGCCAGCTCACGCGGTCCTAGCGGGGGGCTAGGGACAGATACGCAGTATTTT. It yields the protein CASSRGPSGGLGTDTQYF.

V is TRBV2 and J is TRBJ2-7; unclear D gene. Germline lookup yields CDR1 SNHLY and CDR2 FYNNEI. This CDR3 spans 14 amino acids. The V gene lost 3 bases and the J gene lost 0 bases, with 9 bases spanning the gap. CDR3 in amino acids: CASSEKGRSYEQYF. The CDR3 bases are TGTGCCAGCAGTGAGAAGGGCCGCTCCTACGAGCAGTACTTC. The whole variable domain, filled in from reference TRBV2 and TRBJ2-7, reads EPEVTQTPSHQVTQMGQEVILRCVPISNHLYFYWYRQILGQKVEFLVSFYNNEISEKSEIFDDQFSVERPDGSNFTLKIRSTKLEDSAMYFCASSEKGRSYEQYFGPGTRLTVT.

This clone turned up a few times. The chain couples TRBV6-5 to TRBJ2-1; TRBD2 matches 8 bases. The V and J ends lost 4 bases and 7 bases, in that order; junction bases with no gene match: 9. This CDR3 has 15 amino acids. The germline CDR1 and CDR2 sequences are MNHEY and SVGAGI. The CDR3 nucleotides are TGTGCCAGCAGTTCCGGTGGAGCGGGAGAGAATGAGCAGTTCTTC. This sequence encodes CASSSGGAGENEQFF.

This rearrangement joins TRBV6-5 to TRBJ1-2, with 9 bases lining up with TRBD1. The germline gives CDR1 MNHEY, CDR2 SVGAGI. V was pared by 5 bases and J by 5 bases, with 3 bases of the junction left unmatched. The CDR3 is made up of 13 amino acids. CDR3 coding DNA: TGTGCCAGCAGTCGGGACAGGGAGTATGGCTACACCTTC. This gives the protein CASSRDREYGYTF.

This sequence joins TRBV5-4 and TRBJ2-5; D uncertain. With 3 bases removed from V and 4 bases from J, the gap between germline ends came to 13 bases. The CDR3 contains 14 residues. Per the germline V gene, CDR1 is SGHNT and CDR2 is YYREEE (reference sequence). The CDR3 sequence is CASSSAMKTETQYF. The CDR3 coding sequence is TGTGCCAGCAGCTCGGCCATGAAAACAGAGACCCAGTACTTC.

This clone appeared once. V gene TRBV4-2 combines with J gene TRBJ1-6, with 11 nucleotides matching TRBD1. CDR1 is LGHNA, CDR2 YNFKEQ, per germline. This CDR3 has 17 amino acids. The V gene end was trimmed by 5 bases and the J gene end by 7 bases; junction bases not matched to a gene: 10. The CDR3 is CASSYLGQGAKNSPLHF. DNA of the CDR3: TGTGCCAGCAGCTATCTTGGACAGGGGGCGAAGAATTCACCCCTCCACTTT.

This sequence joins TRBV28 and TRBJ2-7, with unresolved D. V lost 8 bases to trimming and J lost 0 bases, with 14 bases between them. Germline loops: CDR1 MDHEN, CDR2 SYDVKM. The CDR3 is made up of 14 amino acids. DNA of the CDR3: TGTGCCAGCCCCCCTGGACCGGTCTCCTACGAGCAGTACTTC. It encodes CASPPGPVSYEQYF.

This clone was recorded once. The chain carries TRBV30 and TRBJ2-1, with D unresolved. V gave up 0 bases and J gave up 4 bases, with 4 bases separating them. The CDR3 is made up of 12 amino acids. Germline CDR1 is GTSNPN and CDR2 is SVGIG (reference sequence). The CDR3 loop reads CAWSVGYNEQFF. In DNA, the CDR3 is TGTGCCTGGAGTGTCGGTTACAATGAGCAGTTCTTC.

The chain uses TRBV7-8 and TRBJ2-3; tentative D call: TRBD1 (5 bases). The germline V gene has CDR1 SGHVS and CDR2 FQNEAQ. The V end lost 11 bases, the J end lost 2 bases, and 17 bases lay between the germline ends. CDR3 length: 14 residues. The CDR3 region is CAGAGPSATDTQYF. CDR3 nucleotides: TGTGCCGGGGCAGGACCATCTGCCACAGATACGCAGTATTTT.

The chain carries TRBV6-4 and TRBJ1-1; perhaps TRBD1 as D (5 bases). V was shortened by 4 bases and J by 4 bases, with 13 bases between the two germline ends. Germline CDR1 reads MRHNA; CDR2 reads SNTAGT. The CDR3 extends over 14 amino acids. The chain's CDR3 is CASSASGGSTEAFF. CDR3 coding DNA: TGTGCCAGCAGTGCCTCCGGGGGAAGCACTGAAGCTTTCTTT.

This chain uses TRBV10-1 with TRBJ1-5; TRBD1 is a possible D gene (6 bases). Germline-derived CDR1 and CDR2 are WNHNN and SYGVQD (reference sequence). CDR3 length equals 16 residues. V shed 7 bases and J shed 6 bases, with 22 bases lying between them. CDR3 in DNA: TGCGCCAGCATCAAGCCCAAGACAGGACTTGGTCAGCCCCAGCATTTT. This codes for CASIKPKTGLGQPQHF.

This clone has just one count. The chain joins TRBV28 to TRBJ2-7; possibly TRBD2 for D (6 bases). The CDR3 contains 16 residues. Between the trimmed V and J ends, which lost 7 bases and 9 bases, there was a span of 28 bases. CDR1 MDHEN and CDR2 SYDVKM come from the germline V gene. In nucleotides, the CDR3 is TGTGCCAGCACCCCTACGGTCGGGGGAGGACGATCCGGGCAGTACTTC. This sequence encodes CASTPTVGGGRSGQYF.

As DNA, the CDR3 is TGCGCCACTACACCCCGGGAGCCGCGAGCAGTGTACTTC. This translates into CATTPREPRAVYF. The J gene is TRBJ2-7, the V gene TRBV10-2; the D gene is possibly TRBD2 (6 bases). Germline lookup yields CDR1 WSHSY and CDR2 SAAADI. This CDR3 is built from 13 residues. V was trimmed by 10 bases and J by 12 bases, leaving 25 bases between them.